Shown below are 4 T cell receptor beta chains from a single sample sequenced in a study of cytomegalovirus exposure and HLA in healthy donors (dated by TCRdb to about 2017). The method was the immunoSEQ multiplex PCR assay. TCRdb limited this immuneACCESS table to in-frame rearrangements with V and J called. A share of clones is missing; checked studies link under half to unresolved V genes, and the rest is unexplained. The sample includes fewer than 250,000 clones, with approximately 82% observed a single time. The ten largest clones add up to roughly 5.5% of the sample. The specimen sequenced was PBMCs. The receptors come from a woman aged 18-29 years in good health and CMV-seronegative.

This clone appeared many times. The J gene is TRBJ1-2, the V gene TRBV5-6; 7 bases map to TRBD1. The CDR3 length is 15 residues. V lost 2 bases and J lost 0; bases outside the gene matches: 4. The V gene's germline CDR1 is SGHDT and CDR2 YYEEEE. As DNA, the CDR3 is TGTGCCAGCAGCTTCGTACAGGGGACTAACTATGGCTACACCTTC. This gives the protein CASSFVQGTNYGYTF.

The chain combines TRBV18 with TRBJ1-4, with 11 bases fitting TRBD1. From germline, CDR1 is KGHSH and CDR2 LQKENI. Trimming cost V 6 bases and J 7 bases; bases outside gene matches: 7. This CDR3 has 15 amino acids. CDR3 amino acids: CASSLDRGQSEKLFF. CDR3 coding DNA: TGTGCCAGCTCGCTGGACAGGGGGCAAAGTGAAAAACTGTTTTTT.

The chain carries TRBV19 and TRBJ1-4; no firm D call. This CDR3 has 13 residues. V was pared by 3 bases and J by 5 bases, with 7 bases between. CDR1 is LNHDA, CDR2 SQIVND, per germline (reference sequence). CDR3 protein: CASSIGRNEKLFF. In DNA form, the CDR3 reads TGTGCCAGTAGTATTGGTCGGAATGAAAAACTGTTTTTT.

V is TRBV11-3 and J is TRBJ1-2; 8 positions agree with TRBD1. Germline CDR1 SGHNT, CDR2 YENEEA. V was pared by 5 bases and J by 4 bases, with 9 bases of the junction left unmatched. The CDR3 runs to 15 residues. The CDR3 DNA reads TGTGCCAGCAGCGCCCGACAGGGGAAAGGCTATGGCTACACCTTC. This translates into CASSARQGKGYGYTF.